This T cell receptor beta chain was retrieved from a study of cytomegalovirus exposure and HLA in healthy donors. In the PCR, 60 Vbeta and 13 Jbeta primers were used. Measured with immunoSEQ multiplex PCR; TCRdb has only the in-frame clones, and not every one. The sample consists of around 160,000 clones, over 80% of them appearing once. This clone was counted only a few times. The antigen is unknown. The J segment lost 0 bases and the V segment lost 5 bases, leaving 4 bases of the junction unmatched. Germline CDR1 and CDR2: SGHVS and FNYEAQ. The CDR3 has 15 residues. Study-wide results and limits: When presence/absence was analysed, sequencing depth was taken to be roughly uniform across donors. There were some V segments, including TRBV6-2 and TRBV6-3, excluded as indistinguishable.

J is TRBJ2-3 and V is TRBV7-6; 8 bases align to TRBD1. The sequence was collected from a woman in her late teens or twenties in good health and CMV-seronegative. Sequenced material: PBMCs. CDR3 amino acids: CASSTRQGSTDTQYF. CDR3 in DNA: TGTGCCAGCAGCACTCGACAGGGGAGCACAGATACGCAGTATTTT.